The following is a T cell receptor beta chain sequence with its context. Its target is unknown. The study left out patients who had uncontrolled infection, other autoimmune disease, pregnancy or lactation. Regions amplified from RNA transcripts were the TCR beta CDR3 regions. RT-PCR in the first round (using the HTBI primer set) targeted the TCR CDR3. MiXCR, applied by TCRdb to the multiplex PCR reads, yields one record per CDR3 protein. The sample lists around 660,000 distinct CDR3 sequences, about 45% occurring once. This entry is derived from a study of T cells in Graves' hyperthyroidism and ophthalmopathy. Points from the study as a whole: Most clonotypes expanded in thyroid above 0.001 were likewise present in blood.

Germline V gives CDR1 SGHDN, CDR2 FVKESK. The CDR3 consists of 15 residues. V shed 0 bases and J 1 base; nucleotides not matched to a gene: 2. The chain joins TRBV14 to TRBJ2-7; 8 bases are shared with TRBD1. This receptor was taken from an adult man with Graves' disease, either hyperthyroidism or ophthalmopathy (not recorded which). Sequencing was done on a sample of peripheral blood or thyroid tissue (not recorded which). CDR3 loop: CASSQEWTGSYEQYF. CDR3 in DNA: TGTGCCAGCAGCCAAGAGTGGACAGGGTCCTACGAGCAGTACTTC.